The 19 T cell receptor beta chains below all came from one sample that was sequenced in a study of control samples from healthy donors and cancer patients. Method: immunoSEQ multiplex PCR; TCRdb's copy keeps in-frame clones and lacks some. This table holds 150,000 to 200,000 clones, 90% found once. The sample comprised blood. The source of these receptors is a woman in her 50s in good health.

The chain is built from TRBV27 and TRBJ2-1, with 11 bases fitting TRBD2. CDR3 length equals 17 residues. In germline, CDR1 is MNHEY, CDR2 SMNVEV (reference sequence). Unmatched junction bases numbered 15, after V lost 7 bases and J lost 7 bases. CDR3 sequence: CASTEGPIAGGGNEQFF. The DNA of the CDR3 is TGTGCCAGCACGGAAGGGCCCATAGCGGGGGGGGGTAATGAGCAGTTCTTC.

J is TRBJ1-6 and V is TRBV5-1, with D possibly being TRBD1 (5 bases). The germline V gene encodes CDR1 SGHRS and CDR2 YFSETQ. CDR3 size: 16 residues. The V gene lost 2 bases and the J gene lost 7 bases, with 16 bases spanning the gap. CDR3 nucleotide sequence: TGCGCCAGCAGCTTCGATGGGACCTTCGGCAATTCACCCCTCCACTTT. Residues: CASSFDGTFGNSPLHF.

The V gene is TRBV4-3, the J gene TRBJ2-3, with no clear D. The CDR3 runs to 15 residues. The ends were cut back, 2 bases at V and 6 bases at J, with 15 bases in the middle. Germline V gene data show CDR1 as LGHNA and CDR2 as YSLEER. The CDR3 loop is CASSQTNKVLDTQYF. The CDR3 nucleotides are TGCGCCAGCAGCCAAACGAACAAAGTACTCGATACGCAGTATTTT.

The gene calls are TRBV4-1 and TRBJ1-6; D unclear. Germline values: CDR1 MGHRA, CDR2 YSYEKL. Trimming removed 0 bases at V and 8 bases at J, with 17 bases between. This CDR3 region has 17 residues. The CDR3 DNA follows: TGCGCCAGCAGCCAAGAGTACGGCTCAGCCCCAGATTCACCCCTCCACTTT. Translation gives CASSQEYGSAPDSPLHF.

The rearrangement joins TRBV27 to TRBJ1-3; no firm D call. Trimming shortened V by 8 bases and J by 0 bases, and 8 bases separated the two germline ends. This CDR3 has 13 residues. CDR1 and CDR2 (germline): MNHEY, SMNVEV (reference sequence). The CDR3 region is CASRDFSGNTIYF. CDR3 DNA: TGTGCCAGCCGGGATTTCTCTGGAAACACCATATATTTT.

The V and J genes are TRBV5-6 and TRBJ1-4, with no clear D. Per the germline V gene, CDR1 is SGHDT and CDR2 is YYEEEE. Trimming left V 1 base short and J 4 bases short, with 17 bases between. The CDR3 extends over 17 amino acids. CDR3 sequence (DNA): TGTGCCAGCAGCTTGTTGACACCGGCCTCCTTTAATGAAAAACTGTTTTTT. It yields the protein CASSLLTPASFNEKLFF.

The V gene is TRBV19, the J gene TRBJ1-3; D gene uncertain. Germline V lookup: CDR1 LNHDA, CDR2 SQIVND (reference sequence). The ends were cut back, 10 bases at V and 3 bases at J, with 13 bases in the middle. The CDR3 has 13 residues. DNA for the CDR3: TGTGCCACAAGGCGGGGATTTGGAAACACCATATATTTT. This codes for CATRRGFGNTIYF.

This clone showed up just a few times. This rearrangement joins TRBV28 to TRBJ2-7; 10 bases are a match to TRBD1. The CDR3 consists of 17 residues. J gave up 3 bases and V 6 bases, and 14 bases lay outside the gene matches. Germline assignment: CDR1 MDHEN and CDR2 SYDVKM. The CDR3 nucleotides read TGTGCCAGCAGGCCGGGACAGGGGAGGACTAGGGGCTACGAGCAGTACTTC. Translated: CASRPGQGRTRGYEQYF.

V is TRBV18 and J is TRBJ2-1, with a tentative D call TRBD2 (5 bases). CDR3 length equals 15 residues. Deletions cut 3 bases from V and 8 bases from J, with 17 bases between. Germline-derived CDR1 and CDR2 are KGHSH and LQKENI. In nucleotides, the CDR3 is TGTGCCAGCTCACCGACTACCCAGAATACCGATGAGCAGTTCTTC. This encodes CASSPTTQNTDEQFF. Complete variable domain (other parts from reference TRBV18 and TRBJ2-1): NAGVMQNPRHLVRRRGQEARLRCSPMKGHSHVYWYRQLPEEGLKFMVYLQKENIIDESGMPKERFSAEFPKEGPSILRIQQVVRGDSAAYFCASSPTTQNTDEQFFGPGTRLTVL.

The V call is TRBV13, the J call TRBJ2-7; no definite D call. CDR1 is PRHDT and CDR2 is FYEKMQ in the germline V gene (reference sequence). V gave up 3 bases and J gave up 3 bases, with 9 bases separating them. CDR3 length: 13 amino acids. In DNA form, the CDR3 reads TGTGCCAGCAGCTTTCTAGGGATCTACGAGCAGTACTTC. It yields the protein CASSFLGIYEQYF.

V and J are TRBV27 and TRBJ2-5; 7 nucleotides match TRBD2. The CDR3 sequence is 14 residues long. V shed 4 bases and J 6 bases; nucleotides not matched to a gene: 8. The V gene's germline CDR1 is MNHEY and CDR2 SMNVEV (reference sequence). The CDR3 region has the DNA TGTGCCAGCAGTTCCGGTGGGAGGGGACAGACCCAGTACTTC. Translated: CASSSGGRGQTQYF.

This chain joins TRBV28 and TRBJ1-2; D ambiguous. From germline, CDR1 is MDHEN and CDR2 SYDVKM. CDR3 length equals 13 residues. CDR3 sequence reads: CVGADGSNYGYTF. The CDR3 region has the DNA TGTGTCGGCGCCGACGGATCTAACTATGGCTACACCTTC.

CDR3 DNA: TGTGCCAGCAGCTTGACGGGGGGTTTTAGCACAGATACGCAGTATTTT. This encodes CASSLTGGFSTDTQYF. The V and J genes are TRBV11-2 and TRBJ2-3; 7 nucleotides align to TRBD2. The CDR3 has 16 amino acids. V lost 3 bases, J lost 0 bases, and 6 bases stayed unmatched. From germline, CDR1 is SGHAT and CDR2 FQNNGV.

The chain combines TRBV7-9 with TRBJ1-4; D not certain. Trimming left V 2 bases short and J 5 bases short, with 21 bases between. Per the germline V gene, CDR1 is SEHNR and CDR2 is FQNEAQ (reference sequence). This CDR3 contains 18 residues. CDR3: CASSLNSGLFMGNEKLFF. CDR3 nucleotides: TGTGCCAGCAGCTTAAATAGCGGCCTATTCATGGGGAATGAAAAACTGTTTTTT.

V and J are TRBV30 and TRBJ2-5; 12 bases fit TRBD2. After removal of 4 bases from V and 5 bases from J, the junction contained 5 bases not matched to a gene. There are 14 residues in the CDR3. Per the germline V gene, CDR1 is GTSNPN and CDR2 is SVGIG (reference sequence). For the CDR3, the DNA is TGTGCCTGGACTAGCGGGAGGGTTGGGGAGACCCAGTACTTC. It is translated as CAWTSGRVGETQYF.

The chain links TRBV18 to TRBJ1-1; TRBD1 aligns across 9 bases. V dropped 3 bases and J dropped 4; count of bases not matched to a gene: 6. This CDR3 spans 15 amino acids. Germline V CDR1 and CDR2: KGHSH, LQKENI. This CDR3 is CASSPRTGAGTEAFF. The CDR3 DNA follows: TGTGCCAGCTCACCTCGGACAGGGGCAGGCACTGAAGCTTTCTTT.

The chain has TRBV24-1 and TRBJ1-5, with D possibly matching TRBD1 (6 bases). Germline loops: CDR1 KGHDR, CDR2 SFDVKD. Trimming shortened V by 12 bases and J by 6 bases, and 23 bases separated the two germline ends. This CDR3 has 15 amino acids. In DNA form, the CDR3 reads TGTGCCTCCGGAGGGGGGGCTGGGCCCAGTCAGCCCCAGCATTTT. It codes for CASGGGAGPSQPQHF.

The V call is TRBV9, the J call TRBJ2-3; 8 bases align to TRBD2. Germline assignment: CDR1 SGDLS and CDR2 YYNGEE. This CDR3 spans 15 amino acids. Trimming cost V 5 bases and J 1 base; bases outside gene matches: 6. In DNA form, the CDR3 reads TGTGCCAGCAGTTCAACAGCGGGAGGCACAGATACGCAGTATTTT. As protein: CASSSTAGGTDTQYF.

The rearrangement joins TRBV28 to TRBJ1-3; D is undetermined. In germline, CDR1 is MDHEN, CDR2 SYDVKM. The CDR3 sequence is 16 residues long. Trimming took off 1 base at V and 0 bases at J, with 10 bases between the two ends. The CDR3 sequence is CASSLLTALSGNTIYF. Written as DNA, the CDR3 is TGTGCCAGCAGTTTATTAACCGCGCTCTCTGGAAACACCATATATTTT.